These 16 T cell receptor beta chains were all obtained from the same sample, sequenced in a study of OX40 agonist ivuxolimab in advanced cancers. Receptor amplification or capture employed the immunoSEQ multiplex PCR assay. TCRdb obtained this table from immuneACCESS and retained in-frame rearrangements with V and J assigned. These tables miss some clones; where compared with another copy, unresolved V genes account for less than half of the shortfall, and the remainder is unexplained. The table for this sample lists approximately 41,000 clones; around 85% of them were counted only once. The ten largest clonotypes hold less than 3.5% of the sample. Sample: CD4+ or CD8+ T cells sorted from blood, taken in a trial of the OX40 agonist ivuxolimab. The receptors come from an adult with an advanced solid tumor such as melanoma, head and neck, liver or kidney cancer.

About this clone: The sample carries other DNA sequences with the same CDR3. V usage is TRBV7-9 and J usage is TRBJ1-4; D is undetermined. V was trimmed by 3 bases and J by 0 bases, leaving 8 bases between them. This CDR3 is 15 amino acids long. From germline, CDR1 is SEHNR and CDR2 FQNEAQ (reference sequence). CDR3 sequence reads: CASSFPSTTNEKLFF. The CDR3, as DNA: TGTGCCAGCAGCTTTCCCAGTACAACTAATGAAAAACTGTTTTTT.

The CDR3 reads CASSLAYNEQFF. The CDR3, as DNA: TGTGCCAGCAGTCTTGCCTACAATGAGCAGTTCTTC. J is TRBJ2-1 and V is TRBV6-1; no definite D call. The CDR3 length is 12 residues. In germline, CDR1 is MNHNS, CDR2 SASEGT. V was pared by 5 bases and J by 2 bases, with 4 bases between.

For the CDR3, the DNA is TGTGCCATCAGTGAGTCGGGAAAGTTGGAGCAGTACTTC. This translates into CAISESGKLEQYF. The chain combines TRBV10-3 with TRBJ2-7; D is ambiguous. Germline CDR1 and CDR2: ENHRY and SYGVKD. This CDR3 has 13 amino acids. V dropped 0 bases and J dropped 7 bases, with 10 bases sitting between them.

The rearrangement uses TRBV9 and TRBJ1-1; TRBD1 is a possible D gene (6 bases). This CDR3 comprises 13 residues. Germline CDR1 and CDR2: SGDLS and YYNGEE. V lost 5 bases to trimming and J lost 4 bases, with 12 bases between them. This CDR3 reads CASSLGGSTEAFF. In DNA form, the CDR3 reads TGTGCCAGCAGTTTAGGGGGGAGCACTGAAGCTTTCTTT.

The chain uses TRBV4-1 and TRBJ2-1, with D uncertain. The V and J ends lost 2 bases and 6 bases respectively, with 14 bases between them. The CDR3 covers 15 residues. The germline CDR1 and CDR2 sequences are MGHRA and YSYEKL. This CDR3 is CASSQRGPRVNEQFF. CDR3 sequence (DNA): TGCGCCAGCAGCCAAAGAGGCCCTAGGGTCAATGAGCAGTTCTTC.

This clone has only one observation. V and J are TRBV19 and TRBJ2-7, with D possibly being TRBD1 (6 bases). Germline assignment: CDR1 LNHDA and CDR2 SQIVND (reference sequence). The V end was cut by 2 bases, the J end by 2 bases, with 13 bases between. This CDR3 comprises 15 residues. CDR3: CASSIPGAIAYEQYF. The CDR3, as DNA: TGTGCCAGTAGTATACCAGGGGCGATTGCCTACGAGCAGTACTTC.

This rearrangement joins TRBV11-3 to TRBJ1-1; D call uncertain. V was trimmed by 3 bases and J by 2 bases, leaving 10 bases between them. The CDR3 runs to 14 residues. Germline CDR1 reads SGHNT; CDR2 reads YENEEA. CDR3 DNA sequence: TGTGCCAGCAGCTTTAGGAGTATAAACACTGAAGCTTTCTTT. Its protein product is CASSFRSINTEAFF.

The CDR3 nucleotides read TGTGCCAGCAGCCTCCAAGGGCCCTCTCAGGGGGCTGGAAACACCATATATTTT. Translation gives CASSLQGPSQGAGNTIYF. The genes are TRBV4-2 and TRBJ1-3; 7 nucleotides line up with TRBD1. The CDR3 is made up of 18 amino acids. Germline values: CDR1 LGHNA, CDR2 YNFKEQ. Trimming removed 4 bases from V and 2 bases from J; junction bases left unmatched: 14.

This clone appeared a few times. The chain uses TRBV5-1 and TRBJ1-1; no clear D gene. CDR3 length: 13 residues. Germline V gene lookup returns CDR1 SGHRS and CDR2 YFSETQ. V gave up 5 bases and J gave up 2 bases, with 10 bases separating them. Here the CDR3 DNA reads TGCGCCAGCAGGGCGGTTATTAACACTGAAGCTTTCTTT. It translates to CASRAVINTEAFF.

This clone was recorded only once. The chain employs TRBV11-3 and TRBJ1-1; 12 bases are shared with TRBD1. The CDR3 spans 17 residues. Germline CDR1 reads SGHNT; CDR2 reads YENEEA. V lost 5 bases and J lost 0; bases outside the gene matches: 7. The DNA of the CDR3 is TGTGCCAGCAGCCCGGGACAGGGGGCGGCACTGAACACTGAAGCTTTCTTT. It is translated as CASSPGQGAALNTEAFF.

A few counts support this clone. The chain joins TRBV6-5 to TRBJ2-7; a weak D match, TRBD1 (6 bases). The V gene lost 2 bases and the J gene lost 0 bases, with 11 bases spanning the gap. The CDR3 is made up of 15 amino acids. CDR1 is MNHEY and CDR2 is SVGAGI in the germline V gene. The CDR3 bases are TGTGCCAGCAGTTACAGGACAGCCTTCTCCTACGAGCAGTACTTC. This sequence encodes CASSYRTAFSYEQYF.

This chain joins TRBV11-3 and TRBJ2-3; TRBD1 is a possible D gene (6 bases). This CDR3 is 15 amino acids long. Trimming stripped 6 bases from V and 6 bases from J, with 19 bases between. Germline CDR1 and CDR2: SGHNT and YENEEA. The CDR3 DNA follows: TGTGCCAGCAGTCAACGGGACACCTTCATTGATACGCAGTATTTT. It specifies CASSQRDTFIDTQYF.

The chain has TRBV30 and TRBJ2-7; TRBD2 matches at 7 bases. The CDR3 has 13 amino acids. CDR1 and CDR2 from the germline V gene are GTSNPN and SVGIG (reference sequence). Trimming removed 3 bases from V and 4 bases from J; junction bases left unmatched: 6. The CDR3 coding sequence is TGTGCCTGGAGGGGGAGGGGCGGGTACGAGCAGTACTTC. Encoded protein: CAWRGRGGYEQYF.

The rearrangement joins TRBV19 to TRBJ2-7, with D perhaps TRBD2 (5 bases). This CDR3 comprises 12 residues. V dropped 10 bases and J dropped 6 bases, with 16 bases sitting between them. From germline, CDR1 is LNHDA and CDR2 SQIVND (reference sequence). The CDR3 reads CATQKEAGEQYF. Here the CDR3 DNA reads TGTGCCACCCAAAAAGAGGCGGGCGAGCAGTACTTC.

This chain joins TRBV18 and TRBJ2-5; tentative D call: TRBD2 (5 bases). V was cut by 2 bases and J by 4 bases, with 8 bases left in between. Germline loops: CDR1 KGHSH, CDR2 LQKENI. The CDR3 is made up of 13 amino acids. The CDR3 nucleotides read TGTGCCAGCTCACCAAGAGGGTTAGAGACCCAGTACTTC. Protein: CASSPRGLETQYF.

V usage is TRBV28 and J usage is TRBJ1-3; D is unclear. The CDR3 is 15 residues long. V dropped 1 base and J dropped 0 bases, with 7 bases sitting between them. Germline lookup yields CDR1 MDHEN and CDR2 SYDVKM. The CDR3 sequence is CASSLSVSSGNTIYF. CDR3 nucleotide sequence: TGTGCCAGCAGTTTATCCGTAAGCTCTGGAAACACCATATATTTT. Looking up the rest from reference TRBV28 and TRBJ1-3 gives the full variable domain: DVKVTQSSRYLVKRTGEKVFLECVQDMDHENMFWYRQDPGLGLRLIYFSYDVKMKEKGDIPEGYSVSREKKERFSLILESASTNQTSMYLCASSLSVSSGNTIYFGEGSWLTVV.